This TCR beta chain originates from a study of cytomegalovirus exposure and HLA in healthy donors (dated by TCRdb to about 2017). Notes on the research overall: In an earlier analysis of 550 to 750 of the donors, 276 Gb of sequence data and 117 million unique TCR beta sequences from roughly 180 million T cells were reported. HLA typing covered class I and class II loci at four-digit resolution. Donor age, sex, ethnicity and CMV serostatus were collected together with the repertoire data. Among the approximately 420 genotyped donors, more than 70% belonged to the genetic ancestry cluster associated with self-reported Caucasian donors. Roughly 290 gigabases of sequencing data and 70 million to 95 million unique TCR sequences made up an early release that covered approximately 620 HLA-typed donors. Across around 400 genotyped donors of the cohort, an average of about 240,000 unique TCR beta nucleotide sequences per donor were sequenced, and 15% to 20% of those sequences were non-productive. Besides the first cohort of hundreds of subjects, a separate validation cohort made up of about 120 different subjects was used. In the later analysis, no new phenotypic data were used to find candidate immune exposures; instead, reliance was placed on TCR beta sequences and their occurrence across donors. All discovery cohort repertoires had been generated on a single sequencing platform. The study used immunosequencing to profile the T cell repertoires of 666 subjects and linked those repertoires to cytomegalovirus serostatus. To study patterns of TCR occurrence, a later analysis re-analyzed previously published TCR beta repertoires from 666 donors and added high-resolution HLA genotyping. To decide whether each TCR beta V gene segment behaved as functional or pseudogenic, an earlier analysis of some 600 of the donors relied on high-throughput TCR beta sequencing. A later genetic analysis took genome-wide SNP genotypes for about three fifths of the 666 donors and used that subset as a discovery cohort. The study aimed to test whether signatures of past pathogen exposure could be identified by cataloging public T cell receptors. Typing coverage varied by locus: roughly 620-640 donors for A, B, C, DRB1 and DQB1; approximately 500 for DQA1; more than 600 for DPA1; roughly 470 for DPB1. Roughly five DR-DQ haplotypes were handled as single units for association and clustering because linkage in the cohort was strong. High-throughput TCR immunosequencing, statistical association of individual TCRs with disease status, and machine learning were combined to predict cytomegalovirus infection status. Overall study outcomes, separate from this receptor: While some public TCRs were present in many individuals, most TCR sequences turned up only very rarely across donors. A cluster of highly shared sequence variants was judged likely to be a technical artifact of the sequencing pipeline. The authors suggested that the approach could potentially be generalized to other disease states and immunological phenotypes. Some IMGT-functional V segments, including TRBV6-2 and TRBV6-3, could not be told apart with the 87-base-pair reads, so those segments were excluded. In both the original and validation cohorts, the classifier was reported to diagnose cytomegalovirus status with high specificity and sensitivity. Compared with the approximately 670-donor mean, donors in an Asian-associated ancestry cluster had fewer N-insertions in productive TCRs, according to a later genetic analysis. In a later genetic analysis, a missense DCLRE1C variant was associated with V-gene and J-gene trimming of TCR beta chains, and the association was replicated in an independent cohort. A further reported finding was that TCR beta sequences accurately predicted the HLA-A and HLA-B alleles for most subjects in the first cohort. When HLA alleles, especially DR and DQ, strongly co-occurred, attributing TCR associations to individual alleles was difficult. In an earlier analysis of 500 to 650 of the donors, most TCR beta V segments appeared in productive rearrangements about 87% or about 30% of the time, broadly matching IMGT annotations. In vitro tests confirmed that a few of the cytomegalovirus-associated TCR beta chains recognize cytomegalovirus antigens. According to a later analysis, most CMV-associated TCR beta chains appeared to be HLA-restricted, and the HLA associations seemed to be driven largely by CMV exposure. In a later analysis, about 16,000 TCR beta sequences were associated with specific HLA alleles at a false discovery rate of 0.05. Several of the top co-occurrence clusters appeared to be linked to parvovirus B19, influenza, CMV and Epstein-Barr virus, according to a later analysis. In the study, roughly 160 TCR beta chains were listed as associated with cytomegalovirus. A later analysis found that HLA-associated TCR beta chains were more clonally expanded and had lower generation probabilities than equally common non-associated chains. Sequencing depth was assumed to be roughly uniform across donors in the presence/absence analyses, though that assumption may not hold. Because some donors lacked HLA typing at each locus, the association tests relied only on the typed subset. Correlated functional status among segregating V segments might be attributable to linkage disequilibrium, but an unknown experimental factor could not be ruled out. In a later analysis, the rate of TCR association differed among HLA loci, with DRB1 alleles having the most associated TCRs and HLA-C alleles having the fewest. CMV serostatus was the only immune exposure information available for the cohort. The earlier analysis of nearly 600 of the donors excluded about 16 rarely observed V segments, including chromosome 9 orphons, because counts were too low. This cohort had only TCR beta chains sequenced, and the lack of alpha or paired-chain data limited which features could be detected.

This clone was seen a single time. Its antigen is not yet known. There are no base qualities to consult, and no much larger clone falls within one base. The cohort consisted of 670 or so healthy bone marrow donors. All cohort members were sampled while nominally healthy, although unrecorded immune exposures were likely present. The donor was CMV seropositive and belonged to the group of 250 to 300 seropositive cohort members. A peripheral blood sample was collected from each donor, and TCR beta sequencing was performed on peripheral blood mononuclear cells. The Qiagen DNeasy Blood Extraction Kit was used to extract genomic DNA from the blood cell samples. The CDR3 contains 13 residues, cysteine and phenylalanine counted. CDR3 DNA is the only sequence kept; it has 39 bases, read in frame from the first base. V was cut back by 6 bases and J by 6 bases, leaving a gap of 15 bases between them. CDR1 SGHRS and CDR2 YFSETQ are derived from the germline V gene.

Libraries were made using the immunoSEQ multiplex PCR assay. For the multiplex PCR, a mixture combining 60 forward primers for TCR Vbeta segments and 13 reverse primers for TCR Jbeta segments was used. A multiplex PCR assay on genomic DNA amplified the CDR3 region of rearranged TCR beta genes. The amplified TCR beta libraries were sequenced on the Illumina HiSeq System as 87-base-pair reads. The authors' analysis ran thus. A later analysis tallied roughly 76 million unique TCR beta chains across the approximately 670 repertoires, and some 10 million of those chains were shared by two or more donors. A nearest-neighbor algorithm error-corrected the raw reads and collapsed the reads into unique sequences, merging closely related sequences to remove PCR and sequencing errors. CDR3 sequences were aligned to IMGT reference sequences to assign V, D and J gene segments. For a sequence to be retained, a match of at least six nucleotides was required to both a V gene segment and a J gene segment. Rearrangements were classified as productive when the CDR3 lacked stop codons and remained in frame with V and J, and all other rearrangements were classified as non-productive. CDR3 was defined by IMGT convention, running from the second conserved V-encoded cysteine to the conserved J-encoded phenylalanine. The earlier analysis of about 530 of the donors excluded any sequence lacking an unambiguous match to a single V gene segment. In an earlier analysis of almost 600 of the donors, a V segment was called functional when productive rearrangements were above 56.7%, and segregating when the standard deviation between donors exceeded 5%. A statistical classification framework was built for diagnosing cytomegalovirus status from the catalog of TCR beta chain sequences. V and J gene assignment, in a later analysis, came from comparing TCR nucleotide sequences with IMGT/GENE-DB human TR gene sequences. In a later analysis, CDR3 sequences and most-parsimonious VDJ recombination scenarios were assigned using the TCRdist pipeline. In a later analysis, each TCR beta chain was defined by its CDR3 amino acid sequence together with its V-gene family, and reads lacking a unique V-gene family were excluded. As a way to deal with suspected cross-contamination and a sequencing artifact, a later analysis dropped 592 nucleotide sequences that were highly shared and had low generation probability. In a later analysis, a clonal expansion index was calculated for each public chain from normalized within-repertoire ranks of inferred template counts. Generation probabilities in a later analysis came from a VDJ recombination model fitted to out-of-frame rearrangements, and those results were checked against IGoR. In a later analysis, hypergeometric tests were used to score TCR-TCR, TCR-HLA and TCR-CMV co-occurrence, with a repertoire-size bias correction applied to TCR pairs. To estimate false discovery rates, a later analysis permuted the HLA or CMV assignments 20 times. A later analysis grouped co-occurring TCRs with DBSCAN, adding TCRdist sequence similarity when clustering within HLA-allele-positive subsets. Repertoires with fewer than 30,000 or more than 120,000 public chains, plus five repertoires with anomalous nucleotide sharing, were excluded from co-occurrence clustering. As stored in TCRdb, this immuneACCESS dataset retains in-frame rearrangements with V and J assigned. A fraction of the clones does not appear; measured against another copy, unresolved V genes explain less than half of the discrepancy, and the remainder lacks a known reason. The D gene and trimming were derived from the DNA, and the V and J assignments and clone size from that table. The sample yields about 110,000 clones; more than 75% were counted once. The top ten clonotypes cover roughly 6% of the sample.

Sequencing used PBMCs. The V gene is TRBV5-1 and the J gene is TRBJ1-1; the D gene is not confidently resolved. The clonotype comes from a woman in her 50s in good health and CMV-seropositive. The nucleotide sequence reads as follows: TGCGCCAGCACCCGGCCGGGGTATCCTGAAGCTTTCTTT. The resulting protein is CASTRPGYPEAFF.